A single sample gave rise to the 19 T cell receptor beta chains below, sequenced in a study of cytomegalovirus exposure and HLA in healthy donors. Assay: immunoSEQ multiplex PCR; the TCRdb copy retains only in-frame clones and omits some. The sample lists some 110,000 clones; around 88% were seen once. Sequencing was carried out using PBMCs. These receptor sequences come from a man younger than 35 in good health and CMV-seronegative.

The V gene is TRBV29-1, the J gene TRBJ2-1, with D maybe TRBD1 (7 bases). Germline CDR1 SQVTM, CDR2 ANQGSEA. The V end lost 3 bases, the J end lost 3 bases, and 9 bases lay between the germline ends. There are 13 residues in the CDR3. The CDR3 protein is CSVERDSYNEQFF. As DNA, the CDR3 is TGCAGCGTTGAGCGGGACAGCTACAATGAGCAGTTCTTC.

The chain is built from TRBV7-9 and TRBJ2-5, with TRBD2 matching 10 bases. The germline CDR1 and CDR2 sequences are SEHNR and FQNEAQ (reference sequence). CDR3 length equals 16 residues. Germline trimming cut 5 bases from V and 0 bases from J; bases unmatched to any gene: 6. CDR3 region: CASSHSGRGYQETQYF. The DNA for the CDR3 is TGTGCCAGCAGCCACAGCGGGAGGGGGTACCAAGAGACCCAGTACTTC.

This clone was seen many times. The gene calls are TRBV19 and TRBJ1-2; the match to TRBD1 covers 8 bases. The germline V gene encodes CDR1 LNHDA and CDR2 SQIVND (reference sequence). J was trimmed by 1 base and V by 6 bases; bases with no gene match: 7. This CDR3 spans 15 amino acids. CDR3 coding DNA: TGTGCCAGTAGCGGTGGTGGACAGGGTAACTATGGCTACACCTTC. Residues: CASSGGGQGNYGYTF.

The rearrangement links TRBV5-1 to TRBJ1-1; 9 positions agree with TRBD1. Germline V gene sequence: CDR1 SGHRS, CDR2 YFSETQ. The CDR3 is made up of 16 amino acids. V lost 4 bases, J lost 0 bases, and 7 bases stayed unmatched. CDR3 sequence (DNA): TGCGCCAGCAGCGTTGGACAGGGGAGACTGAACACTGAAGCTTTCTTT. This codes for CASSVGQGRLNTEAFF.

The rearrangement uses TRBV7-8 and TRBJ2-5; 12 bases are shared with TRBD2. This CDR3 has 18 amino acids. Germline CDR1 SGHVS, CDR2 FQNEAQ. V lost 1 base and J lost 5; bases outside the gene matches: 11. The CDR3 sequence: CASSLVATSGRGGETQYF. DNA for the CDR3: TGTGCCAGCAGCTTAGTAGCGACTAGCGGGAGAGGGGGGGAGACCCAGTACTTC.

This sequence joins TRBV5-1 and TRBJ2-7; D gene ambiguous. The CDR3 is made up of 12 amino acids. Trimming took 1 base from V and 5 from J, leaving 7 bases between them. The V gene's germline CDR1 is SGHRS and CDR2 YFSETQ. CDR3 amino acids: CASSLSSNEQYF. DNA for the CDR3: TGCGCCAGCAGCTTGAGTAGTAACGAGCAGTACTTC. The variable domain in full, completed from reference TRBV5-1 and TRBJ2-7, reads KAGVTQTPRYLIKTRGQQVTLSCSPISGHRSVSWYQQTPGQGLQFLFEYFSETQRNKGNFPGRFSGRQFSNSRSEMNVSTLELGDSALYLCASSLSSNEQYFGPGTRLTVT.

The rearrangement joins TRBV27 to TRBJ1-1; tentatively, D is TRBD1 (5 bases). This CDR3 has 15 amino acids. The V end lost 2 bases, the J end lost 5 bases, and 15 bases lay between the germline ends. Germline CDR1 reads MNHEY; CDR2 reads SMNVEV (reference sequence). The CDR3 reads CASSLLRSGETEAFF. The CDR3 region has the DNA TGTGCCAGCAGTTTACTCCGCTCGGGGGAGACTGAAGCTTTCTTT.

V gene TRBV4-1 combines with J gene TRBJ2-2, with a tentative D call TRBD1 (5 bases). The V end was cut by 4 bases, the J end by 4 bases, with 16 bases between. Germline lookup yields CDR1 MGHRA and CDR2 YSYEKL. The CDR3 covers 16 residues. The CDR3 is CASSLLKGVITGELFF. Written as DNA, the CDR3 is TGCGCCAGCAGCCTTTTAAAAGGGGTTATCACCGGGGAGCTGTTTTTT.

This clone was counted once. This chain links TRBV27 with TRBJ1-1, with 8 bases lining up with TRBD1. The CDR3 covers 16 residues. After removal of 3 bases from V and 0 bases from J, the junction contained 6 bases not matched to a gene. Per germline, CDR1 MNHEY and CDR2 SMNVEV (reference sequence). The CDR3 sequence is CASSFSAGGMNTEAFF. The CDR3 bases are TGTGCCAGCAGTTTTTCGGCAGGGGGCATGAACACTGAAGCTTTCTTT.

This chain joins TRBV11-1 and TRBJ2-1, with 15 bases fitting TRBD2. There are 17 residues in the CDR3. Losses at the gene ends were 5 bases for V and 1 base for J; bases not matched to a gene: 3. Germline CDR1 SGHAT, CDR2 FQDESV (reference sequence). CDR3 region: CASSPGLAGGSYNEQFF. CDR3 bases: TGTGCCAGCAGCCCGGGACTAGCGGGAGGTTCCTACAATGAGCAGTTCTTC.

The chain recombines TRBV5-1 with TRBJ1-1; D not certain. This CDR3 is 16 amino acids long. CDR1 is SGHRS, CDR2 YFSETQ, per germline. With 2 bases removed from V and 1 base from J, the gap between germline ends came to 15 bases. Here the CDR3 DNA reads TGCGCCAGCAGCTTCGTCTCAATAGAAACGAACACTGAAGCTTTCTTT. Residues: CASSFVSIETNTEAFF.

This sequence joins TRBV5-1 and TRBJ2-7; 7 bases align to TRBD2. Unmatched junction bases numbered 6, after V lost 0 bases and J lost 3 bases. Germline V gene lookup returns CDR1 SGHRS and CDR2 YFSETQ. CDR3 length equals 15 residues. The CDR3 DNA follows: TGCGCCAGCAGCTTGGACCAGCGGGGAATCTACGAGCAGTACTTC. It encodes CASSLDQRGIYEQYF.

This chain joins TRBV19 and TRBJ1-5; D might be TRBD1 (6 bases). The V gene's germline CDR1 is LNHDA and CDR2 SQIVND (reference sequence). There are 13 residues in the CDR3. Trimming left V 8 bases short and J 7 bases short, with 15 bases between. CDR3 amino acids: CASGNRVGQPQHF. The CDR3 coding sequence is TGTGCCAGTGGGAACAGGGTAGGACAGCCCCAGCATTTT.

This chain joins TRBV27 and TRBJ2-2; D not certain. Trimming stripped 5 bases from V and 1 base from J, with 8 bases between. Germline V CDR1 and CDR2: MNHEY, SMNVEV (reference sequence). CDR3 length: 14 residues. CDR3 DNA: TGTGCCAGCAGTCTATTAGTGAACACCGGGGAGCTGTTTTTT. Protein: CASSLLVNTGELFF.

The genes are TRBV6-1 and TRBJ2-7; TRBD2 aligns across 9 bases. Germline V CDR1 and CDR2: MNHNS, SASEGT. Unmatched junction bases numbered 5, after V lost 3 bases and J lost 2 bases. The CDR3 sequence is 15 residues long. CDR3 DNA sequence: TGTGCCAGCAGTGAGTCTGGCGGGAGGGCCTACGAGCAGTACTTC. Its translation is CASSESGGRAYEQYF.

This clone was seen a handful of times. The V call is TRBV19, the J call TRBJ2-7; 12 positions match TRBD1. The CDR3 runs to 12 residues. V was pared by 10 bases and J by 5 bases, with 3 bases of the junction left unmatched. CDR1 is LNHDA and CDR2 is SQIVND in the germline V gene (reference sequence). CDR3 sequence: CATGTGGNEQYF. The CDR3 nucleotides are TGTGCCACCGGGACAGGGGGCAACGAGCAGTACTTC. Variable domain in full (rest from reference TRBV19 and TRBJ2-7): DGGITQSPKYLFRKEGQNVTLSCEQNLNHDAMYWYRQDPGQGLRLIYYSQIVNDFQKGDIAEGYSVSREKKESFPLTVTSAQKNPTAFYLCATGTGGNEQYFGPGTRLTVT.

The gene calls are TRBV28 and TRBJ2-5; D may be TRBD2 (6 bases). The V end was cut by 3 bases, the J end by 2 bases, with 13 bases between. Germline CDR1 reads MDHEN; CDR2 reads SYDVKM. This CDR3 spans 15 amino acids. CDR3 sequence: CASSFTPRGQETQYF. The CDR3 DNA reads TGTGCCAGCAGTTTCACCCCCCGGGGGCAAGAGACCCAGTACTTC. The full variable domain, with the rest looked up from reference TRBV28 and TRBJ2-5, is DVKVTQSSRYLVKRTGEKVFLECVQDMDHENMFWYRQDPGLGLRLIYFSYDVKMKEKGDIPEGYSVSREKKERFSLILESASTNQTSMYLCASSFTPRGQETQYFGPGTRLLVL.

The gene calls are TRBV4-3 and TRBJ1-4, with D uncertain. The CDR3 contains 15 residues. Germline V gene data show CDR1 as LGHNA and CDR2 as YSLEER. V was pared by 0 bases and J by 4 bases, with 9 bases between. The CDR3 protein is CASSQDGISNEKLFF. The CDR3 region has the DNA TGCGCCAGCAGCCAAGACGGGATAAGTAATGAAAAACTGTTTTTT.

The chain combines TRBV10-3 with TRBJ2-5; 8 nucleotides align to TRBD2. CDR1 and CDR2 from the germline V gene are ENHRY and SYGVKD. The CDR3 runs 15 residues. The trim removed 10 bases at V and 5 bases at J, leaving 15 bases unmatched. Here the CDR3 reads CATRDSGGSVETQYF. The CDR3 nucleotides are TGTGCCACGCGCGACAGCGGGGGATCGGTTGAGACCCAGTACTTC.